This T cell receptor (beta chain) was retrieved from a study of Ad26.COV2.S vaccination and SARS-CoV-2 variants. With respect to this clone: The target antigen is unknown.

Losses at the gene ends were 4 bases for V and 11 bases for J; bases not matched to a gene: 11. The CDR3 is 13 amino acids. Germline V CDR1 and CDR2: SGHRS, YFSETQ. Generated by immunoSEQ multiplex PCR, the TCRdb table keeps only in-frame clones and is missing some. The sample contains nearly 95,000 clones, less than 85% of which appear only once. Points from the study as a whole: Non-spike TCR breadth was similar in vaccine and placebo recipients. Vaccinees displayed broader spike-specific TCR repertoires than placebo recipients. Using TCR breadth and depth analyses may have led to underestimated total T cell responses.

The V gene is TRBV5-1, the J gene TRBJ1-1; 7 nucleotides agree with TRBD1. Material: peripheral blood, obtained after recovery from COVID-19. The receptor comes from a human donor who had recovered from COVID-19. The CDR3 region is CASSNQQGLAAFF. The DNA for the CDR3 is TGCGCCAGCAGCAACCAACAGGGGCTCGCGGCTTTCTTT.